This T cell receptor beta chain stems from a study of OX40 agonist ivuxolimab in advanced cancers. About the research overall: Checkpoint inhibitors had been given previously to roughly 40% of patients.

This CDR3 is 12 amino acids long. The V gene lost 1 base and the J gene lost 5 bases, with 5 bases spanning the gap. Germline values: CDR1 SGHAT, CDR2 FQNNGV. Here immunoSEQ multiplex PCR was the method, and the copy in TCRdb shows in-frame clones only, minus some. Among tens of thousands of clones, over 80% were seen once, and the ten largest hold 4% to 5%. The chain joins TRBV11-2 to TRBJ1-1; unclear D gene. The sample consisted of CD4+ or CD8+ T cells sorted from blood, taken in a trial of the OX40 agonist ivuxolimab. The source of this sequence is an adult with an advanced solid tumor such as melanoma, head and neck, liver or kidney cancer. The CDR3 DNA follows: TGTGCCAGCAGCTTAGTAAAGACTGAAGCTTTCTTT. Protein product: CASSLVKTEAFF.